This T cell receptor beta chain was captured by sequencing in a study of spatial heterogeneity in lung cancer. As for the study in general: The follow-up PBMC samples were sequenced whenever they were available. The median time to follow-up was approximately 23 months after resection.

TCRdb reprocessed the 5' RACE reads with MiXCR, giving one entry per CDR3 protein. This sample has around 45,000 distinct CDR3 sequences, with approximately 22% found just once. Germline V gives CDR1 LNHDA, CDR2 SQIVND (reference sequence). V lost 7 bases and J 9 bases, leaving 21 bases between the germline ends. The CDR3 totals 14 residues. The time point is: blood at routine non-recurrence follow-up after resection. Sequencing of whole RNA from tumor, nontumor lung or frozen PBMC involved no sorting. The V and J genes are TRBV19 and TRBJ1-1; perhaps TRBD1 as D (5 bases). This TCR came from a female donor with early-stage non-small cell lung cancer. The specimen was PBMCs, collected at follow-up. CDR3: CASTARQGRWKAFF. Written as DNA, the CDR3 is TGTGCCAGTACCGCGCGCCAGGGACGTTGGAAAGCTTTCTTT.